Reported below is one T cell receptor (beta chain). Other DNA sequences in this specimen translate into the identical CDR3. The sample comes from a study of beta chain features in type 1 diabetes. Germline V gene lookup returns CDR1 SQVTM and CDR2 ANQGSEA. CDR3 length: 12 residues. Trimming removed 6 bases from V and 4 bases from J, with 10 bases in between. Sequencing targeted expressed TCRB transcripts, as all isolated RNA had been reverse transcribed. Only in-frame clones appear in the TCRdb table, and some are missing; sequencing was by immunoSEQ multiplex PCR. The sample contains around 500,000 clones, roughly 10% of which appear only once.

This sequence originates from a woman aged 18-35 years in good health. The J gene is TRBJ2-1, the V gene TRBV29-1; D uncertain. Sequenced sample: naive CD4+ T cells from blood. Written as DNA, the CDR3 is TGCAGCGTCGTGCCCGGATACAATGAGCAGTTCTTC. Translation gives CSVVPGYNEQFF.